The next 18 T cell receptor beta chains were all read from a single sample in a study of blood T cells in healthy people across ages. It was with a sample-barcoded 5' primer and a J-beta primer mix that a second PCR of roughly 6 to 12 cycles was run. One entry per CDR3 protein, called by TCRdb with MiXCR from the 5' RACE reads. The table lists 950,000 to 1,200,000 distinct CDR3 sequences, roughly two fifths of them singletons. What was sequenced was blood. These receptors came from a man between 18 and 29 years old in good health.

Of note for this clonotype: An end of the junction differs from the germline gene, which may be a read error. The chain links TRBV3-1 to TRBJ2-7; D is ambiguous. The CDR3 is 14 residues long. Germline V lookup: CDR1 LGHDT, CDR2 YNNKEL (reference sequence). The CDR3 protein is CASSQGPSPYEQYF. DNA for the CDR3: TGTGCCAGCAGCCAGGGCCCTTCTCCCTATGAGCAGTACTTC.

The chain employs TRBV20-1 and TRBJ1-4; D might be TRBD1 (6 bases). The CDR3 sequence is 15 residues long. V was shortened by 1 base and J by 5 bases, with 14 bases between the two germline ends. CDR1 is DFQATT, CDR2 SNEGSKA, per germline (reference sequence). The DNA of the CDR3 is TGCAGTGCTAGAGTGTCCGGACAGCAAAATGAAAAACTGTTTTTT. Its protein is CSARVSGQQNEKLFF.

The chain has TRBV9 and TRBJ1-2; 8 nucleotides line up with TRBD1. With 4 bases clipped from V and 4 bases from J, the junction kept 6 bases outside the gene matches. The germline V gene encodes CDR1 SGDLS and CDR2 YYNGEE. The length of the CDR3 is 14 residues. This chain's CDR3 is CASSTDREAYGYTF. The CDR3, as DNA: TGTGCCAGCAGCACGGACAGGGAAGCCTATGGCTACACCTTC.

This clonotype appeared a few times. The V call is TRBV6-6, the J call TRBJ1-2, with TRBD1 matching 7 bases. CDR1 and CDR2 (germline): MNHNY, SVGAGI (reference sequence). The CDR3 spans 13 residues. The J segment lost 8 bases and the V segment lost 1 base, leaving 4 bases of the junction unmatched. The CDR3 protein is CASSYLGTEGYTF. The CDR3 DNA follows: TGTGCCAGCAGTTACTTGGGGACAGAGGGCTACACCTTC.

This chain connects TRBV23-1 to TRBJ1-5, with 7 bases fitting TRBD1. TRBV23-1 has ORF status, its function being uncertain. The CDR3 is 15 residues long. Trimming took 6 bases from V and 3 from J; bases not matched to a gene: 8. Here the CDR3 reads CASSATTGSNQPQHF. The CDR3 DNA sequence: TGCGCCAGCAGCGCGACGACAGGGTCCAATCAGCCCCAGCATTTT.

This chain links TRBV9 with TRBJ2-2, with D possibly matching TRBD2 (7 bases). Trimming shortened V by 0 bases and J by 2 bases, and 11 bases separated the two germline ends. This CDR3 spans 16 amino acids. CDR1 is SGDLS and CDR2 is YYNGEE in the germline V gene. The CDR3 loop is CASSVGGGSNTGELFF. As DNA, the CDR3 is TGTGCCAGCAGCGTAGGCGGGGGCAGTAACACCGGGGAGCTGTTTTTT.

This clonotype has a count of ten or more. The rearrangement joins TRBV30 to TRBJ2-1; D might be TRBD2 (6 bases). CDR1 and CDR2 from the germline V gene are GTSNPN and SVGIG (reference sequence). The CDR3 consists of 17 residues. Trimming cost V 0 bases and J 5 bases, with 20 bases left between them. CDR3 bases: TGTGCCTGGAGTGTACCCACATTTAGCGGTGAGAACAATGAGCAGTTCTTC. This translates into CAWSVPTFSGENNEQFF.

The table lists this clonotype with a few counts. J is TRBJ2-3 and V is TRBV12-3 or TRBV12-4, with 9 bases identical to TRBD1. V was pared by 6 bases and J by 6 bases, with 7 bases of the junction left unmatched. The CDR3 is 14 amino acids. CDR3 DNA sequence: TGTGCCAGCAGCGAACAGGGGGCTGGGGATACGCAGTATTTT. It translates to CASSEQGAGDTQYF.

The chain uses TRBV6-2 or TRBV6-3 and TRBJ2-5, with D perhaps assigned TRBD1 or TRBD2 (6 bases each). The V gene's germline CDR1 is MNHEY and CDR2 SVGEGT. The CDR3 contains 15 residues. V lost 6 bases and J lost 0, with 14 bases in between. The CDR3 is CASRQGRKYQETQYF. The CDR3 coding sequence is TGTGCCAGCAGGCAGGGGAGGAAGTACCAAGAGACCCAGTACTTC.

The rearrangement uses TRBV29-1 and TRBJ1-1; D remains ambiguous. Germline V gives CDR1 SQVTM, CDR2 ANQGSEA. V lost 7 bases to trimming and J lost 4 bases, with 19 bases between them. There are 14 residues in the CDR3. CDR3 sequence reads: CSATEEFSGTEAFF. DNA for the CDR3: TGCAGCGCAACTGAGGAATTTAGCGGCACTGAAGCTTTCTTT.

This chain joins TRBV6-2 or TRBV6-3 and TRBJ1-4; D remains ambiguous. There are 16 residues in the CDR3. Germline CDR1 and CDR2: MNHEY and SVGEGT. The V end lost 9 bases, the J end lost 8 bases, and 25 bases lay between the germline ends. CDR3 protein: CASSYISGSIGEKLFF. The DNA of the CDR3 is TGTGCCAGTAGCTACATATCGGGAAGCATAGGGGAAAAACTGTTTTTT.

The rearrangement links TRBV27 to TRBJ2-5, with 11 bases aligning to TRBD2. The last part of the DNA fits TRBJ2-7 better; the J call may be wrong. Germline CDR1 is MNHEY and CDR2 is SMNVEV (reference sequence). The CDR3 covers 16 residues. CDR3 in DNA: TGTGCCAGCAGTTATCGGACTAGCGGGTTCACCTACGAGCAGTACTTC. This encodes CASSYRTSGFTYEQYF.

This chain links TRBV11-1 with TRBJ1-1; the D is unclear. This CDR3 spans 16 amino acids. Between the trimmed V and J ends, which lost 5 bases and 0 bases, there was a span of 16 bases. The V gene's germline CDR1 is SGHAT and CDR2 FQDESV (reference sequence). The CDR3: CASSHAKRTVNTEAFF. CDR3 nucleotide sequence: TGTGCCAGCAGCCACGCTAAACGGACCGTGAACACTGAAGCTTTCTTT.

The rearrangement joins TRBV6-5 to TRBJ2-2; D is possibly TRBD1 (5 bases). V lost 6 bases and J 5 bases, leaving 10 bases between the germline ends. The germline CDR1 and CDR2 sequences are MNHEY and SVGAGI. The CDR3 runs to 13 residues. This CDR3 is CASRFQGTGELFF. For the CDR3, the DNA is TGTGCCAGCAGATTCCAGGGTACCGGGGAGCTGTTTTTT.

This clonotype was seen a handful of times. The chain recombines TRBV4-2 with TRBJ2-5; D unclear. Germline CDR1 is LGHNA and CDR2 is YNFKEQ. This CDR3 spans 12 amino acids. V was cut by 4 bases and J by 4 bases, with 7 bases left in between. CDR3 in amino acids: CASSPNLETQYF. CDR3 in DNA: TGTGCCAGCAGCCCCAACTTAGAGACCCAGTACTTC.

In DNA, the CDR3 is TGTGCCAGCAGCCCCCCTCGACACACAGATACGCAGTATTTT. Its protein product is CASSPPRHTDTQYF. This chain joins TRBV7-8 and TRBJ2-3; D unclear. V was pared by 5 bases and J by 2 bases, with 11 bases between. The CDR3 loop spans 14 amino acids. Germline CDR1 is SGHVS and CDR2 is FQNEAQ.

This clonotype was recorded a few times. The chain is built from TRBV10-2 and TRBJ1-5; D unresolved. The germline V and J ends were trimmed by 6 bases and 5 bases, with 2 bases remaining between them. The CDR3 is made up of 10 amino acids. Germline values: CDR1 WSHSY, CDR2 SAAADI. In DNA form, the CDR3 reads TGCGCCAGCAGGGATCAGCCCCAGCATTTT. Protein product: CASRDQPQHF.

This clonotype was observed a handful of times. CDR3 nucleotides: TGCAGTGCGGGGGGGTCTCGATATGGCTACACCTTC. It specifies CSAGGSRYGYTF. The V gene is TRBV20-1, the J gene TRBJ1-2; a weak D match, TRBD1 (5 bases). CDR3 length: 12 amino acids. CDR1 and CDR2 from the germline V gene are DFQATT and SNEGSKA (reference sequence). Trimming shortened V by 6 bases and J by 5 bases, and 13 bases separated the two germline ends.